The 17 T cell receptor beta chains below come from one sample, sequenced in a study of T cells in localized non-small cell lung cancer. Sequencing used immunoSEQ multiplex PCR; TCRdb keeps in-frame clones, though not all of them. The repertoire holds nearly 2,500 clones, with 30% to 40% as singletons. This specimen was lung tumor tissue, taken before any cancer treatment. The receptors derive from an older female donor with stage II lung adenocarcinoma.

By proportion, this clone is medium-sized. The V gene is TRBV11-3, the J gene TRBJ1-1, with D unclear. The CDR3 totals 16 residues. Germline lookup yields CDR1 SGHNT and CDR2 YENEEA. Trimming removed 5 bases from V and 8 bases from J, with 24 bases in between. The CDR3: CASSAIIGSWVAEAFF. CDR3 nucleotide sequence: TGTGCCAGCAGCGCCATAATCGGCTCCTGGGTGGCGGAAGCTTTCTTT.

By frequency in the sample, this clone is medium-sized. The J gene is TRBJ2-7, the V gene TRBV6-8; the match to TRBD1 covers 7 bases. CDR1 and CDR2 (germline): MNHGY, SAAAGT. The CDR3 contains 14 residues. V trimming: 2 bases; J trimming: 5 bases; junction bases outside the gene matches: 6. CDR3 protein: CASSYGLQGNEQYF. In nucleotides, the CDR3 is TGTGCCAGCAGTTACGGCTTACAGGGGAACGAGCAGTACTTC.

V gene TRBV28 combines with J gene TRBJ2-7; 10 nucleotides line up with TRBD2. Germline lookup yields CDR1 MDHEN and CDR2 SYDVKM. The CDR3 is 13 amino acids. The CDR3 loop reads CASSSSSTSGVFV. The CDR3 DNA reads TGTGCCAGCAGTTCAAGCTCAACTAGCGGGGTCTTCGTC.

The chain combines TRBV6-8 with TRBJ2-7; 10 positions agree with TRBD1. This CDR3 has 15 residues. The V segment lost 8 bases and the J segment 3 bases; nucleotides outside the gene matches: 10. Germline V CDR1 and CDR2: MNHGY, SAAAGT. The CDR3 reads CASQTDRGFFYEQYV. The CDR3 bases are TGTGCCAGCCAGACGGACAGGGGGTTTTTCTACGAGCAGTACGTC.

CDR3 in DNA: TGTGCCAGCTCACCTCGGGACAGTGGGGGAGTCTATGGCTACACCTTC. Residues: CASSPRDSGGVYGYTF. The V and J genes are TRBV18 and TRBJ1-2, with 7 bases aligning to TRBD1. This CDR3 has 16 amino acids. Unmatched junction bases numbered 11, after V lost 3 bases and J lost 4 bases. Germline loops: CDR1 KGHSH, CDR2 LQKENI.

This clone has more than one count but fewer than ten. The chain is built from TRBV9 and TRBJ2-1, with 8 bases that match TRBD2. From germline, CDR1 is SGDLS and CDR2 YYNGEE. The trim removed 7 bases at V and 4 bases at J, leaving 4 bases unmatched. CDR3 length: 13 residues. The CDR3: CASGGTRYNEQFF. The CDR3 DNA reads TGTGCCAGCGGCGGGACTAGATACAATGAGCAGTTCTTC.

The rearrangement links TRBV29-1 to TRBJ1-1, with D uncertain. The CDR3 has 12 amino acids. Germline assignment: CDR1 SQVTM and CDR2 ANQGSEA. Trimming took off 7 bases at V and 4 bases at J, with 13 bases between the two ends. The CDR3 sequence: CSAQPGPTEAFF. As DNA, the CDR3 is TGCAGCGCCCAGCCGGGCCCCACTGAAGCTTTCTTT.

This clone was seen more than once but under ten times. The chain employs TRBV18 and TRBJ1-6; TRBD1 matches 12 bases. CDR3 length equals 15 residues. The trim removed 6 bases at V and 9 bases at J, leaving 6 bases unmatched. CDR1 and CDR2 (germline): KGHSH, LQKENI. The CDR3 reads CASSAGTGGLSPLHF. The CDR3 region has the DNA TGTGCCAGCTCGGCCGGGACAGGGGGCCTTTCACCCCTCCACTTT.

This chain connects TRBV5-1 to TRBJ2-6; the match to TRBD2 covers 9 bases. The V and J ends lost 3 bases and 0 bases, in that order; junction bases with no gene match: 1. Germline CDR1 reads SGHRS; CDR2 reads YFSETQ. CDR3 length: 16 amino acids. The DNA for the CDR3 is TGCGCCAGCAGCTCAGCGGGGGGCTCTGGGGCCAACGTCCTGACTTTC. Its translation is CASSSAGGSGANVLTF. The entire variable domain, with the rest obtained from reference TRBV5-1 and TRBJ2-6, is as follows: KAGVTQTPRYLIKTRGQQVTLSCSPISGHRSVSWYQQTPGQGLQFLFEYFSETQRNKGNFPGRFSGRQFSNSRSEMNVSTLELGDSALYLCASSSAGGSGANVLTFGAGSRLTVL.

This clone has a single count. The chain couples TRBV6-8 to TRBJ1-3, with D unresolved. Germline V CDR1 and CDR2: MNHGY, SAAAGT. Trimming stripped 10 bases from V and 1 base from J, with 11 bases between. The CDR3 is 13 residues long. CDR3 sequence reads: CAIGGGSGNTIYF. For the CDR3, the DNA is TGTGCCATCGGAGGAGGGTCTGGAAACACCATATATTTT.

This clone appeared a few times. V gene TRBV19 combines with J gene TRBJ1-3, with no clear D. Per germline, CDR1 LNHDA and CDR2 SQIVND (reference sequence). V lost 4 bases, J lost 0 bases, and 7 bases lay in between. CDR3 length equals 14 residues. The CDR3 spells CASSNGLSGNTIYF. The CDR3 nucleotides read TGTGCCAGTAGTAATGGACTCTCTGGAAACACCATATATTTT.

The chain is built from TRBV29-1 and TRBJ2-3, with D perhaps matching TRBD2 (5 bases). Looked up from germline, CDR1 is SQVTM and CDR2 is ANQGSEA. V gave up 4 bases and J gave up 8 bases, with 13 bases separating them. The CDR3 is 12 residues long. The CDR3 loop reads CSVGTFAGTQYF. CDR3 DNA: TGCAGCGTTGGGACTTTTGCCGGTACGCAGTATTTT.

The chain carries TRBV6-8 and TRBJ2-7; no definite D call. V lost 7 bases, J lost 0 bases, and 10 bases lay in between. Germline V gene lookup returns CDR1 MNHGY and CDR2 SAAAGT. CDR3 length equals 13 residues. The CDR3 here is CASISHSSYEQYF. CDR3 nucleotide sequence: TGTGCCAGCATCTCCCACAGCTCCTACGAGCAGTACTTC.

This clone was seen a handful of times. Written as DNA, the CDR3 is TGTGCCAGCAGACCGAACGACTCCGGCGGGAATTCACCCCTCCACTTT. Protein product: CASRPNDSGGNSPLHF. The chain couples TRBV6-8 to TRBJ1-6, with unresolved D. The V end was cut by 6 bases, the J end by 7 bases, with 19 bases between. Germline V gene sequence: CDR1 MNHGY, CDR2 SAAAGT. The CDR3 contains 16 residues.

This clone was detected only a few times. One end of the junction is discordant with germline, which a read error may explain. The chain carries TRBV6-8 and TRBJ2-2, with D hard to call. Germline V lookup: CDR1 MNHGY, CDR2 SAAAGT. This CDR3 region has 13 residues. In DNA form, the CDR3 reads TGTGCCAGCAGTGACTCGATGACCGGGGAGCTGTTTTTT. Translated, it gives CASSDSMTGELFF.

This chain joins TRBV19 and TRBJ1-5, with D unclear. Per the germline V gene, CDR1 is LNHDA and CDR2 is SQIVND (reference sequence). This CDR3 is 13 amino acids long. Trimming took off 1 base at V and 7 bases at J, with 8 bases between the two ends. CDR3 in DNA: TGTGCCAGTAGTATAGGGATCTGGCAGCCCCAGCATTTT. This gives the protein CASSIGIWQPQHF.

Here the CDR3 DNA reads TGTGCCAGTAGTATAAGACTAGATGTAGGGGAGCAGTACGTC. Protein sequence: CASSIRLDVGEQYV. The rearrangement uses TRBV19 and TRBJ2-7, with D maybe TRBD2 (6 bases). V was pared by 2 bases and J by 7 bases, with 15 bases between. Germline V CDR1 and CDR2: LNHDA, SQIVND (reference sequence). The CDR3 is made up of 14 amino acids.